The clone carrying this T cell receptor (beta chain) was observed a single time. These data are taken from a study of shared clonotypes between healthy human individuals. TCRdb's table, derived via immunoSEQ multiplex PCR, lists solely in-frame clones and lacks some. The table shows 850,000 to 1,200,000 clones, with about 75% occurring only once. The CDR3 loop spans 13 amino acids. Germline V gene data show CDR1 as WNHNN and CDR2 as SYGVQD (reference sequence). V trimming: 9 bases; J trimming: 2 bases; junction bases outside the gene matches: 3. This receptor was obtained from a man aged 18 to 30 in good health. The sample comprised memory CD4+ T cells sorted from blood. Subset noted: CD45RA-negative fraction. The genes are TRBV10-1 and TRBJ2-7, with 11 positions matching TRBD2. The CDR3: CASGTSGTYEQYF. CDR3 nucleotides: TGCGCCAGTGGGACTAGCGGAACCTACGAGCAGTACTTC.